This is a list of T cell receptor beta chains from one sample in a study of T-cell reconstitution after alpha-beta-depleted transplantation in children. TCRdb called the PCR reads again in MiXCR, with one record for every CDR3 protein. The sample includes 190,000 or so distinct CDR3 sequences, more than 6.5% of them seen just once. Sequences were derived from PBMCs from the stem cell graft donor, sampled from the stem cell graft. The receptors shown here come from a human donor who donated a stem cell graft to a child with Wiskott-Aldrich syndrome. CDR3s include the opening cysteine and the closing phenylalanine or tryptophan. A D gene is named only where the DNA matches it firmly. The size entry is marked missing in some rows and otherwise reads once, few, many or a size class.

D gene	clone size	V gene	J gene	CDR3 protein	CDR3 DNA
TRBD2	medium-sized	TRBV27	TRBJ2-1	CASSLSPGSGGNEQFF	TGTGCCAGCAGTTTATCCCCCGGTAGCGGGGGGAATGAGCAGTTCTTC
TRBD2	-	TRBV30	TRBJ2-7	CAWSRTSYAEQYF	TGTGCCTGGAGCCGGACTAGTTATGCCGAGCAGTACTTC
TRBD1	few	TRBV7-9	TRBJ2-7	CASSEPGQGGAYEQYF	TGTGCCAGCAGCGAACCGGGACAGGGAGGAGCCTACGAGCAGTACTTC
-	many	TRBV10-2	TRBJ1-2	CASSPKFGGYGYTF	TGCGCCAGCAGCCCTAAATTCGGGGGCTATGGCTACACCTTC
-	many	TRBV28	TRBJ1-5	CASSSFIGDHNQPQHF	TGTGCCAGCAGTTCTTTTATCGGGGATCACAATCAGCCCCAGCATTTT
TRBD2	many	TRBV29-1	TRBJ2-1	CSPMTSGVEQFF	TGCAGCCCCATGACTAGCGGGGTTGAGCAGTTCTTC
-	few	TRBV20-1	TRBJ1-5	CSARDRIRGSNQPQHF	TGCAGTGCTAGAGATCGGATCAGGGGCAGCAATCAGCCCCAGCATTTT
TRBD1	-	TRBV3-1	TRBJ2-5	CACSQWRQGLPFQETQYF	TGTGCCTGCAGCCAGTGGAGACAGGGCCTCCCATTTCAAGAGACCCAGTACTTC
TRBD1	many	TRBV5-1	TRBJ1-1	CASTAAGTGAEAFF	TGCGCCAGCACCGCTGCGGGGACAGGGGCTGAAGCTTTCTTT
TRBD2	-	TRBV4-1	TRBJ2-4	CASSQGLGVTNIQYF	TGCGCCAGCAGCCAGGGACTAGGCGTCACAAACATTCAGTACTTC
TRBD2	many	TRBV5-1	TRBJ2-1	CASSLGLAVQGAEQFF	TGCGCCAGCAGCCTTGGACTAGCGGTCCAAGGCGCTGAGCAGTTCTTC
-	-	TRBV12-3/TRBV12-4	TRBJ2-3	CASHVRGGTDTQYF	TGTGCCTCTCATGTCAGGGGGGGCACAGATACGCAGTATTTT
TRBD2	many	TRBV11-1	TRBJ2-2	CASTPPRREAYTGELFF	TGTGCCAGCACCCCGCCGCGGCGGGAGGCCTACACCGGGGAGCTGTTTTTT
-	many	TRBV11-2	TRBJ2-4	CASSLGRDTLAKNIQYF	TGTGCCAGCAGCTTAGGGCGAGACACACTAGCCAAAAACATTCAGTACTTC
-	-	TRBV3-1	TRBJ2-7	CASSPRGADEQYF	TGTGCCAGCAGCCCCAGGGGGGCAGACGAGCAGTACTTC
-	-	TRBV7-2	TRBJ2-7	CASSKTGRSSYEQYF	TGTGCCAGCAGCAAGACGGGACGGAGCTCCTACGAGCAGTACTTC
-	many	TRBV6-5	TRBJ1-2	CASSYDRLEGYTF	TGTGCCAGCAGTTATGACCGACTCGAAGGCTACACCTTC
TRBD2	-	TRBV20-1	TRBJ2-5	CSASGRAGETQYF	TGCAGTGCTAGCGGGAGGGCCGGAGAGACCCAGTACTTC
TRBD2	many	TRBV4-1	TRBJ2-1	CASSQGGTSGSNGQQFF	TGCGCCAGCAGCCAAGGGGGGACTAGCGGGAGTAATGGTCAGCAGTTCTTC
-	few	TRBV19	TRBJ2-1	CASSKARRVYNEQFF	TGTGCCAGTAGTAAAGCCCGCAGGGTTTACAATGAGCAGTTCTTC
TRBD2	many	TRBV6-1	TRBJ2-2	CASIPRRGRNTGELFF	TGTGCCAGCATCCCTCGGCGGGGGAGGAACACCGGGGAGCTGTTTTTT
-	many	TRBV6-5	TRBJ2-3	CASSYSGGGRSTDTQYF	TGTGCCAGCAGTTACTCGGGTGGGGGACGATCCACAGATACGCAGTATTTT
-	many	TRBV20-1	TRBJ1-6	CSLGTRNSPLHF	TGCAGTCTTGGGACCCGCAATTCACCCCTCCACTTT
-	few	TRBV7-8	TRBJ2-1	CASSLAMTGQEQFF	TGTGCCAGCAGCTTGGCCATGACAGGACAAGAGCAGTTCTTC
TRBD2	many	TRBV11-2	TRBJ2-3	CASSPPPRRGARADTQYF	TGTGCCAGCAGCCCACCGCCCCGGCGGGGGGCACGGGCAGATACGCAGTATTTT
-	-	TRBV12-3/TRBV12-4	TRBJ2-1	CASSLASFVLRQRVNEQFF	TGTGCCAGCAGTTTAGCGAGCTTCGTTTTGAGACAGAGGGTTAATGAGCAGTTCTTC
-	many	TRBV29-1	TRBJ1-1	CSVLQGNTEAFF	TGCAGCGTTCTACAGGGGAACACTGAAGCTTTCTTT
-	-	TRBV28	TRBJ1-1	CASSPPQGRTEAFF	TGTGCCAGCAGTCCGCCCCAGGGACGCACTGAAGCTTTCTTT
-	many	TRBV12-3/TRBV12-4	TRBJ2-5	CASSPSYAETQYF	TGTGCCAGCAGTCCTAGCTATGCGGAGACCCAGTACTTC
-	few	TRBV12-3/TRBV12-4	TRBJ2-3	CASSLDLGGRTTDTQYF	TGTGCCAGCAGTTTAGATTTGGGCGGACGAACCACAGATACGCAGTATTTT
TRBD2	many	TRBV27	TRBJ2-3	CASSILAGGPVDTQYF	TGTGCCAGCAGTATCCTAGCGGGGGGGCCGGTAGATACGCAGTATTTT
TRBD2	many	TRBV12-3/TRBV12-4	TRBJ2-5	CASSYGLAGGEETQYF	TGTGCCAGCAGTTACGGACTAGCGGGAGGGGAAGAGACCCAGTACTTC
TRBD1	many	TRBV20-1	TRBJ2-7	CSATEPGQGAHEQYF	TGCAGTGCTACAGAACCGGGACAGGGGGCGCATGAGCAGTACTTC
-	many	TRBV4-3	TRBJ1-2	CASSQGDSVYGYTF	TGCGCCAGCAGCCAAGGGGACTCAGTCTATGGCTACACCTTC
-	many	TRBV5-1	TRBJ1-2	CASSARDVNYGYTF	TGCGCCAGCAGCGCCCGGGACGTAAACTATGGCTACACCTTC
-	many	TRBV4-3	TRBJ2-1	CASSQDRDFSYNEQFF	TGCGCCAGCAGCCAAGACCGGGACTTTTCCTACAATGAGCAGTTCTTC
-	-	TRBV18	TRBJ1-1	CASSLYTDGNGGAFF	TGTGCCAGCTCACTCTACACGGATGGGAACGGAGGGGCTTTCTTT
-	many	TRBV5-1	TRBJ2-7	CASSLAETSYEQYF	TGCGCCAGCAGCTTGGCTGAGACCTCCTACGAGCAGTACTTC
-	many	TRBV6-5	TRBJ2-2	CASSYVGTGELFF	TGTGCCAGCAGTTACGTCGGCACCGGGGAGCTGTTTTTT
TRBD2	many	TRBV6-4	TRBJ2-1	CASSDSTSGHNEQFF	TGTGCCAGCAGTGACTCGACTAGCGGGCACAATGAGCAGTTCTTC
TRBD1	few	TRBV7-8	TRBJ2-7	CASSLKTGAIYEQYF	TGTGCCAGCAGCTTAAAAACAGGGGCAATATACGAGCAGTACTTC
-	many	TRBV5-1	TRBJ2-3	CASSFRARGTDTQYF	TGCGCCAGCAGCTTCCGGGCCCGGGGGACAGATACGCAGTATTTT
-	few	TRBV19	TRBJ2-1	CASSQDLREQFF	TGTGCCAGTAGTCAGGACCTACGGGAGCAGTTCTTC
-	-	TRBV24-1	TRBJ1-5	CATSDSRMGNQPQHF	TGTGCCACCAGTGATTCCCGAATGGGCAATCAGCCCCAGCATTTT
-	many	TRBV6-1	TRBJ2-1	CASSESVSSRSNNEQFF	TGTGCCAGCAGTGAATCGGTCTCGTCTAGGTCCAACAATGAGCAGTTCTTC